The 30 T cell receptor beta chains reported below all come from one sample, sequenced in a study of patients and donors after allogeneic stem cell transplantation. MiXCR, applied by TCRdb to the RT-PCR reads, yields one record per CDR3 protein. The sample includes about a million distinct CDR3 sequences, approximately 18% of them seen just once. The source material was blood, either unsorted or a sorted T cell fraction (not recorded which). The receptor source for this set is a human donor who was either an allogeneic HSCT recipient or a stem cell or donor lymphocyte infusion donor (not recorded which). It is not recorded whose cells these are; they may come from a transplant donor.

This clonotype was seen more than once but under ten times. The V call is TRBV20-1, the J call TRBJ1-1; D is possibly TRBD1 (6 bases). The germline V gene encodes CDR1 DFQATT and CDR2 SNEGSKA (reference sequence). Trimming left V 1 base short and J 4 bases short, with 16 bases between. The CDR3 sequence is 15 residues long. CDR3 nucleotides: TGCAGTGCTAGAGGGAGGAGGGGACAAGGCACTGAAGCTTTCTTT. Amino acid sequence: CSARGRRGQGTEAFF.

This clonotype occurred many times. CDR3 coding DNA: TGTGCCAGCAGTTTTAGGGACACCGGGGAGCTGTTTTTT. Translating it yields CASSFRDTGELFF. The chain combines TRBV27 with TRBJ2-2, with D unclear. V shed 3 bases and J shed 3 bases, with 5 bases lying between them. The length of the CDR3 is 13 residues. The V gene's germline CDR1 is MNHEY and CDR2 SMNVEV (reference sequence).

This clonotype was picked up one time. The rearrangement joins TRBV6-1 to TRBJ2-1, with D maybe TRBD1 (5 bases). Trimming stripped 8 bases from V and 3 bases from J, with 23 bases between. The CDR3 covers 17 residues. Germline CDR1 is MNHNS and CDR2 is SASEGT. The CDR3: CASGVIKQAFFYNEQFF. In DNA form, the CDR3 reads TGTGCCAGCGGCGTAATCAAACAGGCGTTCTTCTACAATGAGCAGTTCTTC.

This clonotype has a count of ten or more. This CDR3 reads CASSLDLGVQLLRGQYF. The CDR3 DNA reads TGTGCCAGCAGCTTAGATTTAGGGGTACAGCTACTTCGCGGGCAGTACTTC. This rearrangement joins TRBV11-2 to TRBJ2-7; possibly TRBD1 for D (5 bases). V gave up 0 bases and J gave up 9 bases, with 24 bases separating them. Looked up from germline, CDR1 is SGHAT and CDR2 is FQNNGV. The length of the CDR3 is 17 residues.

This clonotype was counted between two and nine times. The rearrangement joins TRBV6-1 to TRBJ2-5, with D possibly matching TRBD1 (6 bases). The CDR3 runs to 15 residues. The germline gives CDR1 MNHNS, CDR2 SASEGT. With 8 bases removed from V and 2 bases from J, the gap between germline ends came to 18 bases. The CDR3, as DNA: TGTGCCAGCGGCCTCAGGGGTAAAACACAAGAGACCCAGTACTTC. Its protein is CASGLRGKTQETQYF.

The chain has TRBV6-2 or TRBV6-3 and TRBJ2-7; TRBD2 agrees at 8 bases. V shed 3 bases and J 2 bases; nucleotides not matched to a gene: 6. The germline V gene encodes CDR1 MNHEY and CDR2 SVGEGT. This CDR3 spans 15 amino acids. CDR3 region: CASSYASGGTYEQYF. Written as DNA, the CDR3 is TGTGCCAGCAGTTATGCCAGCGGGGGAACCTACGAGCAGTACTTC.

This clonotype has a handful of counts. The chain has TRBV5-6 and TRBJ2-5; 10 bases agree with TRBD2. The CDR3 is made up of 15 amino acids. Germline V gene sequence: CDR1 SGHDT, CDR2 YYEEEE. V dropped 4 bases and J dropped 5; count of bases not matched to a gene: 8. The CDR3 region has the DNA TGTGCCAGCAGCGGGGCTAGCGGGGGAACGGAGACCCAGTACTTC. Encoded protein: CASSGASGGTETQYF.

The table lists this clonotype with a few counts. This chain uses TRBV2 with TRBJ2-1; the match to TRBD1 covers 9 bases. CDR3 size: 15 residues. Germline CDR1 is SNHLY and CDR2 is FYNNEI. Unmatched junction bases numbered 4, after V lost 7 bases and J lost 0 bases. The CDR3 loop reads CASTRDRVSYNEQFF. The CDR3 bases are TGTGCCAGCACACGGGACAGGGTCTCCTACAATGAGCAGTTCTTC.

In this sample, this clonotype turned up a few times. This chain connects TRBV20-1 to TRBJ1-3; no firm D call. Germline CDR1 DFQATT, CDR2 SNEGSKA (reference sequence). The CDR3 contains 15 residues. V lost 1 base and J 3 bases, leaving 13 bases between the germline ends. CDR3 nucleotide sequence: TGCAGTGCTAGAGTTGATAACGGAGGTGGAAACACCATATATTTT. It yields the protein CSARVDNGGGNTIYF.

The chain is built from TRBV5-1 and TRBJ1-2; no clear D. The CDR3 has 15 residues. Looked up from germline, CDR1 is SGHRS and CDR2 is YFSETQ. Here the CDR3 reads CANHSMEEGSSGYTF. CDR3 nucleotides: TGCGCTAACCACTCAATGGAGGAAGGGAGTAGTGGCTACACCTTC.

This clonotype turned up a few times. V usage is TRBV6-1 and J usage is TRBJ2-7; the match to TRBD2 covers 9 bases. The CDR3 runs to 15 residues. The V and J ends lost 1 base and 2 bases, in that order; junction bases with no gene match: 3. CDR1 and CDR2 from the germline V gene are MNHNS and SASEGT. The CDR3 bases are TGTGCCAGCAGTGAAGTAGCGGGGGAAACCTACGAGCAGTACTTC. As protein: CASSEVAGETYEQYF.

The chain carries TRBV7-9 and TRBJ2-2, with 9 bases fitting TRBD1. Germline V gene sequence: CDR1 SEHNR, CDR2 FQNEAQ (reference sequence). This CDR3 spans 16 amino acids. The V segment lost 3 bases and the J segment 4 bases; nucleotides outside the gene matches: 6. This CDR3 reads CASSFLQGAGTGELFF. The CDR3, as DNA: TGTGCCAGCAGCTTTCTACAGGGGGCCGGCACCGGGGAGCTGTTTTTT. The full variable domain, rest sourced from reference TRBV7-9 and TRBJ2-2, is DTGVSQNPRHKITKRGQNVTFRCDPISEHNRLYWYRQTLGQGPEFLTYFQNEAQLEKSRLLSDRFSAERPKGSFSTLEIQRTEQGDSAMYLCASSFLQGAGTGELFFGEGSRLTVL.

The rearrangement links TRBV27 to TRBJ1-6; D not resolved. V lost 3 bases and J lost 5, with 11 bases in between. From germline, CDR1 is MNHEY and CDR2 SMNVEV (reference sequence). The CDR3 runs 15 residues. The CDR3 nucleotides are TGTGCCAGCAGTTTGAGAGCTTCCCATAATTCACCCCTCCACTTT. Residues: CASSLRASHNSPLHF.

V usage is TRBV3-1 and J usage is TRBJ2-2; TRBD2 aligns across 10 bases. V was clipped by 4 bases and J by 6 bases; unmatched bases: 17. Germline CDR1 reads LGHDT; CDR2 reads YNNKEL (reference sequence). The CDR3 extends over 19 amino acids. The CDR3 here is CASSLDLAGATGRSGELFF. The CDR3 DNA reads TGTGCCAGCAGCCTCGACCTAGCGGGAGCGACAGGGCGTTCCGGGGAGCTGTTTTTT.

The rearrangement uses TRBV20-1 and TRBJ2-3; 10 bases map to TRBD2. The CDR3 spans 16 residues. J was trimmed by 6 bases and V by 5 bases; bases with no gene match: 14. Germline V gene sequence: CDR1 DFQATT, CDR2 SNEGSKA (reference sequence). The CDR3: CSAGRGSGGELDTQYF. CDR3 nucleotide sequence: TGCAGTGCTGGTCGTGGGAGCGGGGGGGAACTTGATACGCAGTATTTT.

This clonotype was counted between two and nine times. The chain combines TRBV6-1 with TRBJ1-2; TRBD1 might be the D (5 bases). Between the trimmed V and J ends, which lost 7 bases and 3 bases, there was a span of 12 bases. Germline V gene lookup returns CDR1 MNHNS and CDR2 SASEGT. The CDR3 has 13 residues. The CDR3 sequence: CASTPGGYYGYTF. The DNA of the CDR3 is TGTGCCAGCACCCCGGGGGGGTACTATGGCTACACCTTC.

This clonotype was found a few times. The chain has TRBV7-2 and TRBJ2-3; a weak D match, TRBD2 (5 bases). V lost 2 bases, J lost 2 bases, and 8 bases lay in between. The germline CDR1 and CDR2 sequences are SGHTA and FQGNSA. This CDR3 spans 14 amino acids. The CDR3 protein is CASSLRDTTDTQYF. Written as DNA, the CDR3 is TGTGCCAGCAGCTTACGGGATACCACAGATACGCAGTATTTT.

The genes are TRBV19 and TRBJ2-1, with D possibly matching TRBD2 (7 bases). Trimming shortened V by 6 bases and J by 1 base, and 25 bases separated the two germline ends. The germline V gene encodes CDR1 LNHDA and CDR2 SQIVND (reference sequence). The CDR3 loop spans 19 amino acids. The CDR3 loop reads CASSDPRVTGRGSYNEQFF. The CDR3 nucleotides read TGTGCCAGTAGCGACCCAAGAGTAACAGGGAGGGGGTCCTACAATGAGCAGTTCTTC. Based on the CDR3 plus reference TRBV19 and TRBJ2-1, the full variable domain is DGGITQSPKYLFRKEGQNVTLSCEQNLNHDAMYWYRQDPGQGLRLIYYSQIVNDFQKGDIAEGYSVSREKKESFPLTVTSAQKNPTAFYLCASSDPRVTGRGSYNEQFFGPGTRLTVL.

Only a few counts were recorded for this clonotype. The rearrangement joins TRBV7-2 to TRBJ2-1; the D gene is possibly TRBD1 (5 bases). CDR1 SGHTA and CDR2 FQGNSA come from the germline V gene. This CDR3 is built from 12 residues. Trimming stripped 3 bases from V and 7 bases from J, with 7 bases between. The CDR3 is CASSFNRNEQFF. The CDR3 nucleotides are TGTGCCAGCAGCTTTAACAGGAATGAGCAGTTCTTC.

V and J are TRBV4-2 and TRBJ2-1; the D gene is possibly TRBD2 (5 bases). Germline V CDR1 and CDR2: LGHNA, YNFKEQ. Trimming left V 0 bases short and J 8 bases short, with 17 bases between. The CDR3 has 16 amino acids. The CDR3 DNA is TGTGCCAGCAGCCAAGATTTGCGGGCGCTATCGGATGAGCAGTTCTTC. As protein: CASSQDLRALSDEQFF.

This clonotype came up many times. The rearrangement links TRBV12-3 or TRBV12-4 to TRBJ1-5; D is unclear. Trimming took 3 bases from V and 1 from J, leaving 13 bases between them. The CDR3 has 16 amino acids. Here the CDR3 reads CASSFSRGPSNQPQHF. CDR3 bases: TGTGCCAGCAGTTTTTCCCGCGGGCCGAGCAATCAGCCCCAGCATTTT.

The chain recombines TRBV20-1 with TRBJ2-1, with a weak D call TRBD2 (6 bases). The CDR3 is 17 residues long. V lost 0 bases, J lost 10 bases, and 25 bases lay in between. The germline V gene encodes CDR1 DFQATT and CDR2 SNEGSKA (reference sequence). The CDR3 coding sequence is TGCAGTGCTAGAGATGGGCGAGGGAGGTCCCCCCGGGGGGAGCAGTTCTTC. It translates to CSARDGRGRSPRGEQFF.

This clonotype was picked up one time. The rearrangement links TRBV6-1 to TRBJ1-3, with a possible D match to TRBD1 (5 bases). V lost 5 bases and J 0 bases, leaving 11 bases between the germline ends. Germline V lookup: CDR1 MNHNS, CDR2 SASEGT. This CDR3 has 15 amino acids. The CDR3 region has the DNA TGTGCCAGCAGTAAGACAGCCTCCTCTGGAAACACCATATATTTT. Residues: CASSKTASSGNTIYF.

This clonotype was detected only a few times. This rearrangement joins TRBV6-1 to TRBJ1-5; the D is unclear. V gave up 0 bases and J gave up 0 bases, with 15 bases separating them. Germline lookup yields CDR1 MNHNS and CDR2 SASEGT. The length of the CDR3 is 18 residues. In DNA, the CDR3 is TGTGCCAGCAGTGAAGCAGGTGGAGGGATCTATAGCAATCAGCCCCAGCATTTT. It yields the protein CASSEAGGGIYSNQPQHF.

The chain joins TRBV24-1 to TRBJ2-6; 9 bases line up with TRBD1. The CDR3 has 19 amino acids. CDR1 and CDR2 from the germline V gene are KGHDR and SFDVKD. The trim removed 8 bases at V and 2 bases at J, leaving 15 bases unmatched. CDR3 protein: CATIRDRDVSTAGANVLTF. CDR3 DNA sequence: TGTGCCACCATCCGGGACAGGGATGTGTCAACTGCTGGGGCCAACGTCCTGACTTTC.

The chain combines TRBV20-1 with TRBJ2-5; D possibly corresponds to TRBD2 (7 bases). The CDR3 is 14 amino acids. V lost 6 bases, J lost 5 bases, and 19 bases lay in between. Germline V gene sequence: CDR1 DFQATT, CDR2 SNEGSKA (reference sequence). This CDR3 reads CSAAKEGGRETQYF. DNA for the CDR3: TGCAGTGCCGCCAAGGAGGGGGGGCGGGAGACCCAGTACTTC.

The chain uses TRBV14 and TRBJ1-1; no definite D call. The V gene's germline CDR1 is SGHDN and CDR2 FVKESK. Trimming took off 4 bases at V and 4 bases at J, with 22 bases between the two ends. This CDR3 comprises 17 residues. The CDR3 loop reads CASSRIRTGVGFTEAFF. The CDR3 bases are TGTGCCAGCAGCCGGATCCGGACCGGGGTAGGCTTCACTGAAGCTTTCTTT. Full variable domain (remainder filled in from reference TRBV14 and TRBJ1-1): EAGVTQFPSHSVIEKGQTVTLRCDPISGHDNLYWYRRVMGKEIKFLLHFVKESKQDESGMPNNRFLAERTGGTYSTLKVQPAELEDSGVYFCASSRIRTGVGFTEAFFGQGTRLTVV.

The sample holds a few counts of this clonotype. J is TRBJ2-6 and V is TRBV5-1; perhaps TRBD2 as D (6 bases). From germline, CDR1 is SGHRS and CDR2 YFSETQ. The V end was cut by 4 bases, the J end by 0 bases, with 14 bases between. This CDR3 region has 17 residues. As DNA, the CDR3 is TGCGCCAGCAGCCAGGCGGGGCCCTTCTCTGGGGCCAACGTCCTGACTTTC. It translates to CASSQAGPFSGANVLTF. Using reference TRBV5-1 and TRBJ2-6 for the parts outside the CDR3, the full variable domain is KAGVTQTPRYLIKTRGQQVTLSCSPISGHRSVSWYQQTPGQGLQFLFEYFSETQRNKGNFPGRFSGRQFSNSRSEMNVSTLELGDSALYLCASSQAGPFSGANVLTFGAGSRLTVL.

In its sample, this clonotype was seen many times. This chain joins TRBV20-1 and TRBJ1-2; D is unclear. Germline CDR1 is DFQATT and CDR2 is SNEGSKA (reference sequence). Trimming removed 3 bases at V and 4 bases at J, with 12 bases between. The CDR3 totals 13 residues. CDR3 region: CSASEGLGYGYTF. The CDR3 nucleotides are TGCAGTGCTAGTGAAGGGTTGGGCTATGGCTACACCTTC.

This clonotype was picked up many times. The chain employs TRBV7-2 and TRBJ2-1; 9 bases line up with TRBD2. CDR1 is SGHTA and CDR2 is FQGNSA in the germline V gene. The CDR3 contains 14 residues. Trimming took 5 bases from V and 7 from J; bases not matched to a gene: 6. In DNA, the CDR3 is TGTGCCAGCAGCCTAGGACTAGCGCGGAATGAGCAGTTCTTC. Translation gives CASSLGLARNEQFF.